There are a few counts of the clone carrying this T cell receptor beta chain. Its antigen is unknown. TCRbeta library construction was performed incorporating unique molecular identifiers. TCRdb called the PCR reads again in MiXCR, with one record for every CDR3 protein. Of about 420,000 distinct CDR3 sequences in the sample, 15% to 20% were seen once. These data originate in a study of T-cell reconstitution after alpha-beta-depleted transplantation in children. Broader study findings: Reported findings indicate that, about two months after transplant, alpha-beta T cells came from several hundred expanded clones, which were derived from non-depleted graft cells. It was surviving recipient T cells and thymic progenitors that gave some patients high TCRbeta diversity at day 60.

V lost 4 bases, J lost 4 bases, and 3 bases stayed unmatched. The CDR3 loop spans 14 amino acids. Germline V gene data show CDR1 as SQVTM and CDR2 as ANQGSEA. This specimen was PBMCs, mostly from graft donor cells, taken 360 days after TCRalphabeta/CD19-depleted stem cell transplant. The chain carries TRBV29-1 and TRBJ2-1; TRBD2 matches at 11 bases. This TCR was sampled from a boy under two years old who had a stem cell transplant for Wiskott-Aldrich syndrome, so the T cells may come from the graft donor. CDR3: CSVGGTSGYNEQFF. Written as DNA, the CDR3 is TGCAGCGTTGGGGGGACTAGCGGTTACAATGAGCAGTTCTTC.